This T cell receptor beta chain originates from a study of cytomegalovirus exposure and HLA in healthy donors. Study-level background: The 110 million or so unique TCR beta sequences, from 150 million to 200 million T cells, were found by an earlier analysis.

It was with 60 Vbeta and 13 Jbeta primers that the PCR ran. Clones were read by immunoSEQ multiplex PCR, and TCRdb kept only the in-frame ones, dropping some. The sample holds some 110,000 clones, about four fifths seen once. Overall study results and limits: Evidence from a later analysis indicated that most CMV-associated TCR beta chains looked HLA-restricted. Reported results showed that the classifier diagnosed cytomegalovirus status with high specificity and sensitivity.

Germline V CDR1 and CDR2: SNHLY, FYNNEI. V gave up 3 bases and J gave up 3 bases, with 12 bases separating them. The length of the CDR3 is 15 residues. This clone was recorded only once. Its antigen is not identified. The chain links TRBV2 to TRBJ2-1, with D possibly matching TRBD1 (6 bases). The receptor was derived from a man aged 25 to 45 in good health and CMV-seronegative. The specimen was PBMCs. The CDR3 region is CASSEAQGIYNEQFF. In DNA, the CDR3 is TGTGCCAGCAGTGAGGCACAGGGTATCTACAATGAGCAGTTCTTC.